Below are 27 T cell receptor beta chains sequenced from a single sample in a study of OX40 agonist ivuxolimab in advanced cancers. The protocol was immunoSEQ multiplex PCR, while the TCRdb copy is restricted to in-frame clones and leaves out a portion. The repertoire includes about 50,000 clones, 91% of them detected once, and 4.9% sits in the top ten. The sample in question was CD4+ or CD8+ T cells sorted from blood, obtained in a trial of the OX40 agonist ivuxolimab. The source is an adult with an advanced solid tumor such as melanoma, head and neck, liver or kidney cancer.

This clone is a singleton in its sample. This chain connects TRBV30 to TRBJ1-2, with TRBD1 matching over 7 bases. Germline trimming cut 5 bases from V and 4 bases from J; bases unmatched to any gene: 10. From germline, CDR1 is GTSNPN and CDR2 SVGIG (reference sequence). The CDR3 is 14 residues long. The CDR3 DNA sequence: TGTGCCTGGGGCCTACCGGGACAGATCTATGGCTACACCTTC. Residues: CAWGLPGQIYGYTF.

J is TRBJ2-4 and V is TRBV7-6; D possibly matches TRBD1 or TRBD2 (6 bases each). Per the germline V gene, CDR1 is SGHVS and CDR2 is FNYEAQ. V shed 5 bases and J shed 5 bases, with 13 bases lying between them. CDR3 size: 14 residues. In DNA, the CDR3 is TGTGCCAGCAGCCCGGGGGCAGAAGAAAACATTCAGTACTTC. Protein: CASSPGAEENIQYF.

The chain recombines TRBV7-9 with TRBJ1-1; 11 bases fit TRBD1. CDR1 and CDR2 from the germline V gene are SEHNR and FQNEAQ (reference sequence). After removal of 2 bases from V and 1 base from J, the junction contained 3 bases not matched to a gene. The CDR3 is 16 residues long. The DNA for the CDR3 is TGTGCCAGCAGCTTAAGAGGGACAGGGGGGAACACTGAAGCTTTCTTT. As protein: CASSLRGTGGNTEAFF.

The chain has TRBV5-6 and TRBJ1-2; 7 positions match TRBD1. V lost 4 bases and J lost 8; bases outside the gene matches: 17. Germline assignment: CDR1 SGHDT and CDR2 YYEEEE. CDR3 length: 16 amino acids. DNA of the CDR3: TGTGCCAGCAGCGGGAGGGACAGCCACCCGATGGCGGGCTACACCTTC. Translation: CASSGRDSHPMAGYTF.

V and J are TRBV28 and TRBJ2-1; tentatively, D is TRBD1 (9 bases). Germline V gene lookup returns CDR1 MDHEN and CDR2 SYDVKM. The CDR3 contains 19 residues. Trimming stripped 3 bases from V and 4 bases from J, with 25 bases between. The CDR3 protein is CASSFPGTGFGGGYNEQFF. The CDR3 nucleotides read TGTGCCAGCAGTTTCCCCGGGACAGGGTTTGGCGGGGGGTACAATGAGCAGTTCTTC.

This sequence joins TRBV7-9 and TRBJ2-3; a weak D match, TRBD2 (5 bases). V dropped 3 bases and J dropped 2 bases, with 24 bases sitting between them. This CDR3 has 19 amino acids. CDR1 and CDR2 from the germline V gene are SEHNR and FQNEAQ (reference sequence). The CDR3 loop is CASSFNSRDSALPTDTQYF. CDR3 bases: TGTGCCAGCAGCTTCAACTCCCGGGATTCAGCGCTTCCCACAGATACGCAGTATTTT.

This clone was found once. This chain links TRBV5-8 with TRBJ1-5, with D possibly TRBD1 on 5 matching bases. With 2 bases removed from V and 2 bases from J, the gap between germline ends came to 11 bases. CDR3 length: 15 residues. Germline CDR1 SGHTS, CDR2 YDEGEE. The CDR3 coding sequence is TGTGCCAGCAGCTTTTCCGGGGCTGGCAATCAGCCCCAGCATTTT. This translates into CASSFSGAGNQPQHF.

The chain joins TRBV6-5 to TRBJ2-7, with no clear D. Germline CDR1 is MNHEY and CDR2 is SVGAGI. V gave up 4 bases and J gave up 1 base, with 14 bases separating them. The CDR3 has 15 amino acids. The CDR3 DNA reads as TGTGCCAGCAGTTTCAGTAGTTTGAATTCCTACGAGCAGTACTTC. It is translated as CASSFSSLNSYEQYF.

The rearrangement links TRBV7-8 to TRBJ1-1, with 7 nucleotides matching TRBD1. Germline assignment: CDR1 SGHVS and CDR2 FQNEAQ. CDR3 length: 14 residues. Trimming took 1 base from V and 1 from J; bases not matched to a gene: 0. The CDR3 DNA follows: TGTGCCAGCAGCTTAGGGACAGGGAACACTGAAGCTTTCTTT. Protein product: CASSLGTGNTEAFF. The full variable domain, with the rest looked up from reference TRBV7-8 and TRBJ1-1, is GAGVSQSPRYKVAKRGQDVALRCDPISGHVSLFWYQQALGQGPEFLTYFQNEAQLDKSGLPSDRFFAERPEGSVSTLKIQRTQQEDSAVYLCASSLGTGNTEAFFGQGTRLTVV.

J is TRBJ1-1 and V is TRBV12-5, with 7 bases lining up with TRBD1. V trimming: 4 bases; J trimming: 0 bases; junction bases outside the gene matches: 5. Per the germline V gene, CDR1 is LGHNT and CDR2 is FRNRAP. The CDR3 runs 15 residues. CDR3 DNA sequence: TGTGCTAGTGGTTGGGGCAGGGGGTTGAACACTGAAGCTTTCTTT. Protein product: CASGWGRGLNTEAFF.

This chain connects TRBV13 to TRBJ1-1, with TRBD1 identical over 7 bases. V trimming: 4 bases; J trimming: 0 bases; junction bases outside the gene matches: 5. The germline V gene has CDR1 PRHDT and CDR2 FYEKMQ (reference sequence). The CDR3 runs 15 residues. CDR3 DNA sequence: TGTGCCAGCAGCTCAACAGGGGAAATGAACACTGAAGCTTTCTTT. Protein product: CASSSTGEMNTEAFF.

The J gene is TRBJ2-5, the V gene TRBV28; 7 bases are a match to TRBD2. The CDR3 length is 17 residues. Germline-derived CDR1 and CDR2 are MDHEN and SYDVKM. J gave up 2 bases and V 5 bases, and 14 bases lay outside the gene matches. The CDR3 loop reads CASSPIPSLADQETQYF. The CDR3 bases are TGTGCCAGCAGTCCGATTCCCTCGCTAGCGGATCAAGAGACCCAGTACTTC.

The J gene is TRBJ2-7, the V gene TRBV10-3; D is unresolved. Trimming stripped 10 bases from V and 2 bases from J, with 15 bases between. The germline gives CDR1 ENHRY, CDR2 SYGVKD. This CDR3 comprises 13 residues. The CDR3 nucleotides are TGTGCCAGCAGCCCCGCCCCTGCCTACGAGCAGTACTTC. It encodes CASSPAPAYEQYF.

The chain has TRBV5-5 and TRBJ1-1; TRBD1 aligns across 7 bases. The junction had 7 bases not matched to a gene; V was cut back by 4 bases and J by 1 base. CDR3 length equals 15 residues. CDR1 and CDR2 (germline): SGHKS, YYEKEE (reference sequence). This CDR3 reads CASSLNRGRNTEAFF. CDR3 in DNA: TGTGCCAGCAGCCTCAACAGGGGAAGGAACACTGAAGCTTTCTTT.

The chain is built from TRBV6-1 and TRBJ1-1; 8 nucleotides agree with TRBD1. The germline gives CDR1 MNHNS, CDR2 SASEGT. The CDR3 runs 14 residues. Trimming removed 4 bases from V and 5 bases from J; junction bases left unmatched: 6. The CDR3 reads CASSATGGGTEAFF. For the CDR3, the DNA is TGTGCCAGCAGTGCCACAGGGGGAGGGACTGAAGCTTTCTTT.

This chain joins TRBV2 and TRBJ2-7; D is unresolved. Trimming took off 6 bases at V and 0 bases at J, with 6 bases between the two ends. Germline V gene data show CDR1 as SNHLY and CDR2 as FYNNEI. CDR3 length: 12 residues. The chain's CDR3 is CASRDLSYEQYF. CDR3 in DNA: TGTGCCAGCAGGGACCTCTCCTACGAGCAGTACTTC.

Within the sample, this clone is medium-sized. CDR3 loop: CASSQTARGLDYGYTF. Here the CDR3 DNA reads TGTGCCAGCAGCCAAACGGCCAGGGGTCTTGACTATGGCTACACCTTC. The chain has TRBV7-9 and TRBJ1-2; tentative D call: TRBD1 (6 bases). Trimming shortened V by 5 bases and J by 3 bases, and 19 bases separated the two germline ends. Germline V lookup: CDR1 SEHNR, CDR2 FQNEAQ (reference sequence). This CDR3 is 16 amino acids long.

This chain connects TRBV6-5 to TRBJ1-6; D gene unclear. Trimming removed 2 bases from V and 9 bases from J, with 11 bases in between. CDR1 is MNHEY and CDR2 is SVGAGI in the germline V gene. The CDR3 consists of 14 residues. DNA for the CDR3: TGTGCCAGCAGTTACAACGGGGAAGGTTCACCCCTCCACTTT. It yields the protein CASSYNGEGSPLHF.

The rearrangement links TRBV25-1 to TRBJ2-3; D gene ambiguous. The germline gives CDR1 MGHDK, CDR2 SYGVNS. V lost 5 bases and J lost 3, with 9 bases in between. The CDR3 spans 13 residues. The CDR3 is CASSNPNTDTQYF. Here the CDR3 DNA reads TGTGCCAGCAGTAACCCCAATACAGATACGCAGTATTTT.

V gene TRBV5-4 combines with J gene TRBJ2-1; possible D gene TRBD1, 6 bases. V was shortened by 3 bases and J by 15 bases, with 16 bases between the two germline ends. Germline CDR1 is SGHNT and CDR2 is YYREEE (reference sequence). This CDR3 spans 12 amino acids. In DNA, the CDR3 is TGTGCCAGCAGCTATGGGGGCCTCTCCCCGTTCTTC. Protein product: CASSYGGLSPFF.

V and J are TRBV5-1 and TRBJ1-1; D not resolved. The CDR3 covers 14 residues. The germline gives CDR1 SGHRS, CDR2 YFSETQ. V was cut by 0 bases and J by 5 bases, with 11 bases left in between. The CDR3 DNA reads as TGCGCCAGCAGCTTGGCCGGGGTAGGGACTGAAGCTTTCTTT. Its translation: CASSLAGVGTEAFF.

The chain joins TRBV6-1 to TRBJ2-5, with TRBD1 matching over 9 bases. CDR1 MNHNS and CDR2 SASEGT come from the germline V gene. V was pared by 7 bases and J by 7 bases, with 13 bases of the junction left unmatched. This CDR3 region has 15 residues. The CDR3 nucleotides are TGTGCCAGCAAAGTCGCCCAGGACAGGGGAAGGACCCAGTACTTC. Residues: CASKVAQDRGRTQYF.

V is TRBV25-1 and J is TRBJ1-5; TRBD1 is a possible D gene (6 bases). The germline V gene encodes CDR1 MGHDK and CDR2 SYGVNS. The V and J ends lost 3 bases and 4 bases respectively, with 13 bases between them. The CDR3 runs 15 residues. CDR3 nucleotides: TGTGCCAGCAGTGACTCGGAACAGGGAAATCAGCCCCAGCATTTT. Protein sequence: CASSDSEQGNQPQHF. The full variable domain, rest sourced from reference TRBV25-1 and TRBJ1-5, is EADIYQTPRYLVIGTGKKITLECSQTMGHDKMYWYQQDPGMELHLIHYSYGVNSTEKGDLSSESTVSRIRTEHFPLTLESARPSHTSQYLCASSDSEQGNQPQHFGDGTRLSIL.

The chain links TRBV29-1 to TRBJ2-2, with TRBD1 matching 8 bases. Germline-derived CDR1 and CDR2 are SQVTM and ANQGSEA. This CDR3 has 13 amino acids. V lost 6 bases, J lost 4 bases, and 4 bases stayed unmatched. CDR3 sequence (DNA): TGCAGCGTCGACAGGGGAGGCACCGGGGAGCTGTTTTTT. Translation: CSVDRGGTGELFF.

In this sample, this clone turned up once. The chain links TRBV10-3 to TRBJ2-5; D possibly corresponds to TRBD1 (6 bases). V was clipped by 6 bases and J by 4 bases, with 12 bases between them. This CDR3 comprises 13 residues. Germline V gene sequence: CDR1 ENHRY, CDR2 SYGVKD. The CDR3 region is CAIRGQSPETQYF. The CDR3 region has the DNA TGTGCCATCAGAGGACAGTCCCCAGAGACCCAGTACTTC.

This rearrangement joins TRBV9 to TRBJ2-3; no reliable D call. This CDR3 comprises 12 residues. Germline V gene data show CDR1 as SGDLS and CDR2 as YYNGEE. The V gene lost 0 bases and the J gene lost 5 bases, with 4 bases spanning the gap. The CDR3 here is CASSVEVDTQYF. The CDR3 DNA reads TGTGCCAGCAGCGTAGAGGTAGATACGCAGTATTTT.

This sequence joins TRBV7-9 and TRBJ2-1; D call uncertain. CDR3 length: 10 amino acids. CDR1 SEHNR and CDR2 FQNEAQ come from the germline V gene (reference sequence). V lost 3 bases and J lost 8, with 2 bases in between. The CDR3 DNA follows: TGTGCCAGCAGCTTGGATGAGCAGTTCTTC. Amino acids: CASSLDEQFF.